The rows below give T cell receptor beta chains drawn from one sample of a study of vaccination and CD4 T cells after COVID-19. No antigen has been assigned to these receptors. TCRdb fed the PCR reads into MiXCR, producing one record per CDR3 protein. The profile covers fewer than 30,000 distinct CDR3 sequences, with 28% appearing a single time and roughly 7.2% taken by the ten largest. Specimen: CD4+ T cells from blood, cultured in vitro, collected about 7 months after SARS-CoV-2 vaccination. The receptor set was obtained from a human donor who had recovered from COVID-19. The CDR3 runs from the conserved cysteine through the conserved F or W. The D gene is left open where the match is weak. Where a row states a size, it is once, few, many or the class of an expanded clone; other rows omit it.

d_call	j_call	clone_size	v_call	cdr3_aa	cdr3_nt
-	TRBJ1-1	-	TRBV27	CASSFKGVWDTEAFF	TGTGCCAGCAGTTTTAAGGGGGTTTGGGACACTGAAGCTTTCTTT
-	TRBJ2-7	-	TRBV27	CASRSGPQGFEQYF	TGTGCCAGCCGATCCGGTCCTCAGGGGTTCGAGCAGTACTTC
TRBD2	TRBJ2-1	-	TRBV15	CATSRDRGAGVIYEQFF	TGTGCCACCAGCAGAGATCGTGGAGCGGGAGTAATCTATGAGCAGTTCTTC
-	TRBJ2-3	-	TRBV15	CATSRGSSTDTQYF	TGTGCCACCAGCAGGGGTTCGAGCACAGATACGCAGTATTTT
-	TRBJ2-7	-	TRBV10-3	CATVPRSSYEQYF	TGTGCCACGGTCCCTAGGAGCTCCTACGAGCAGTACTTC
-	TRBJ1-6	-	TRBV28	CASYRASSPLHF	TGTGCCAGCTACCGAGCTTCCTCACCCCTCCACTTT
TRBD2	TRBJ2-7	-	TRBV20-1	CSARLGASGRASEQYF	TGCAGTGCTAGATTAGGGGCTAGCGGGAGGGCCTCCGAGCAGTACTTC
TRBD1	TRBJ2-3	few	TRBV19	CASGTGATDTQYF	TGTGCCAGCGGGACAGGGGCCACAGATACGCAGTATTTT
-	TRBJ2-1	-	TRBV20-1	CSASKDLGDSNEQFF	TGCAGTGCTAGTAAGGACCTCGGAGACTCTAATGAGCAGTTCTTC
-	TRBJ1-5	-	TRBV23-1	CASSRSTGPEAQHF	TGCGCCAGCAGTCGGTCGACAGGACCGGAGGCCCAGCATTTT
TRBD2	TRBJ2-7	-	TRBV5-4	CASSLALAGAYEQYF	TGTGCCAGCAGCTTGGCCTTAGCGGGGGCCTACGAGCAGTACTTC
-	TRBJ1-1	few	TRBV27	CASSSKRYTEAFF	TGTGCCAGCAGTTCCAAGCGGTACACTGAAGCTTTCTTT
-	TRBJ1-2	-	TRBV7-9	CASSFPLYNYGYTF	TGTGCCAGCAGCTTCCCATTGTATAACTATGGCTACACCTTC
-	TRBJ1-2	few	TRBV21-1	CASSNRNYGYTF	TGTGCCAGCAGCAACAGAAACTATGGCTACACCTTC
-	TRBJ1-6	few	TRBV20-1	CSAGEGPGGSPLHF	TGCAGTGCCGGGGAGGGACCAGGAGGTTCACCCCTCCACTTT
-	TRBJ1-2	-	TRBV7-2	CASSLLGNYGYTF	TGTGCCAGCAGCTTATTAGGGAACTATGGCTACACCTTC
TRBD2	TRBJ2-3	-	TRBV27	CASSLSGTSGYADTQYF	TGTGCCAGCAGTTTATCGGGGACTAGCGGGTATGCTGATACGCAGTATTTT
TRBD2	TRBJ2-1	few	TRBV10-1	CASSALAGPNEQFF	TGCGCCAGCAGTGCCCTAGCGGGGCCGAATGAGCAGTTCTTC
-	TRBJ1-2	-	TRBV28	CASTQGGTISAGYTF	TGTGCCAGCACCCAAGGAGGGACTATAAGCGCCGGCTACACCTTC
-	TRBJ2-2	few	TRBV10-1	CASSESGAGELFF	TGCGCCAGCAGTGAGTCAGGGGCCGGGGAGCTGTTTTTT
-	TRBJ1-5	many	TRBV6-5	CASSYSNGVQPQHF	TGTGCCAGCAGTTACTCGAATGGGGTACAGCCCCAGCATTTT
-	TRBJ1-2	-	TRBV19	CASSTLVDGYTF	TGTGCCAGTAGCACGTTGGTGGATGGCTACACCTTC
-	TRBJ2-3	few	TRBV6-1	CASIGQYTDTQYF	TGTGCCAGCATTGGTCAGTACACAGATACGCAGTATTTT
TRBD2	TRBJ2-5	few	TRBV7-3	CASSPGLADQETQYF	TGTGCCAGCAGCCCGGGACTAGCGGACCAAGAGACCCAGTACTTC
-	TRBJ1-2	-	TRBV2	CATSTGGADGYTF	TGTGCCACCTCGACGGGGGGGGCGGATGGCTACACCTTC
-	TRBJ2-5	-	TRBV18	CATSTRVEIQYF	TGTGCCACCTCTACGAGAGTAGAGATCCAGTACTTC
-	TRBJ1-6	-	TRBV19	CASSPTSSYNSPLHF	TGTGCCAGTAGTCCGACGAGCTCCTATAATTCACCCCTCCACTTT
-	TRBJ2-7	-	TRBV2	CASSDGGSYEQYF	TGTGCCAGCAGTGACGGAGGCTCCTACGAGCAGTACTTC
TRBD1	TRBJ1-4	-	TRBV28	CASSPTGVEKLFF	TGTGCCAGTTCGCCCACAGGGGTTGAAAAACTGTTTTTT
TRBD2	TRBJ2-1	-	TRBV15	CATSRTSGTTYNEQFF	TGTGCCACCAGCAGGACGAGCGGGACTACCTACAATGAGCAGTTCTTC
-	TRBJ2-2	-	TRBV28	CASSFHGVSGELFF	TGTGCCAGCAGTTTTCATGGGGTGTCCGGGGAGCTGTTTTTT
TRBD1	TRBJ2-3	-	TRBV18	CASSPPTGLDTQYF	TGTGCCAGCTCACCACCGACAGGGTTAGATACGCAGTATTTT
-	TRBJ1-5	few	TRBV19	CASTTPGQPQHF	TGTGCCAGTACAACCCCCGGACAGCCCCAGCATTTT
-	TRBJ2-7	-	TRBV7-2	CASSLQGGGYEQYF	TGTGCCAGCAGCTTACAGGGTGGCGGCTACGAGCAGTACTTC
TRBD1	TRBJ1-5	medium-sized	TRBV20-1	CSARGGTANQPQHF	TGCAGTGCTAGAGGAGGGACAGCTAATCAGCCCCAGCATTTT
TRBD1	TRBJ2-7	-	TRBV18	CASSPTGTGVHEQYF	TGTGCCAGCTCACCGACCGGGACAGGAGTCCACGAGCAGTACTTC
-	TRBJ2-5	few	TRBV10-3	CAISESEGAIQTQYF	TGTGCCATCAGTGAGTCGGAGGGGGCGATCCAGACCCAGTACTTC
TRBD1	TRBJ1-1	-	TRBV20-1	CSARVGGAQGDEAFF	TGCAGTGCTAGAGTCGGCGGCGCGCAGGGGGATGAAGCTTTCTTT
TRBD1	TRBJ1-5	-	TRBV28	CASRWGQGAIQPQHF	TGTGCCAGCAGATGGGGACAGGGGGCGATTCAGCCCCAGCATTTT
-	TRBJ2-7	few	TRBV10-3	CAISGNQRVGEQYF	TGTGCCATCAGTGGGAACCAACGGGTGGGGGAGCAGTACTTC
TRBD1	TRBJ2-3	-	TRBV7-3	CASSMTGRTDTQYF	TGTGCCAGCAGCATGACAGGGCGCACAGATACGCAGTATTTT
TRBD1	TRBJ1-1	-	TRBV7-2	CASSSTQGARMNTEAFF	TGTGCCAGCAGCTCGACGCAGGGGGCGCGGATGAACACTGAAGCTTTCTTT
-	TRBJ1-2	-	TRBV27	CASTGGYGYTF	TGTGCCAGCACGGGGGGCTATGGCTACACCTTC
-	TRBJ2-2	-	TRBV24-1	CAAGRSGITGELFF	TGTGCCGCCGGCCGGTCGGGGATCACCGGGGAGCTGTTTTTT
-	TRBJ2-3	-	TRBV19	CASKVRGGTDTQYF	TGTGCCAGTAAGGTTCGGGGAGGTACAGATACGCAGTATTTT
-	TRBJ2-1	few	TRBV7-8	CASSLRGRGSDNEQFF	TGTGCCAGCAGCTTGCGGGGCAGGGGAAGCGACAATGAGCAGTTCTTC
-	TRBJ2-3	-	TRBV7-2	CASSLGVTGTDTQYF	TGTGCCAGCAGCTTAGGGGTAACCGGCACAGATACGCAGTATTTT
-	TRBJ2-6	few	TRBV7-3	CASSGGPKHSGANVLTF	TGTGCCAGCAGCGGGGGCCCTAAACACTCTGGGGCCAACGTCCTGACTTTC
-	TRBJ1-2	medium-sized	TRBV6-5	CASSYLGVHYGYTF	TGTGCCAGCAGTTACTTAGGGGTGCACTATGGCTACACCTTC
-	TRBJ2-1	few	TRBV11-3	CASSLFETYEQFF	TGTGCCAGCAGCCTCTTCGAAACGTATGAGCAGTTCTTC
TRBD2	TRBJ2-1	-	TRBV2	CASSAGTSLIEQFF	TGTGCCAGCAGTGCGGGGACTAGTCTCATTGAGCAGTTCTTC
TRBD2	TRBJ2-5	-	TRBV4-3	CASSQAGGGETQYF	TGCGCCAGCAGCCAAGCGGGAGGTGGAGAGACCCAGTACTTC
TRBD1	TRBJ2-7	few	TRBV19	CASSRTGFYEQYF	TGTGCCAGTAGTAGGACAGGGTTTTACGAGCAGTACTTC
-	TRBJ1-5	-	TRBV6-5	CASSYSRGSNQPQHF	TGTGCCAGCAGTTACTCTCGCGGAAGCAATCAGCCCCAGCATTTT
-	TRBJ1-1	-	TRBV6-1	CASRETANTEAFF	TGTGCCAGCAGGGAGACAGCGAACACTGAAGCTTTCTTT
TRBD1	TRBJ1-1	-	TRBV7-9	CASSHYDRDTEAFF	TGTGCCAGCAGCCATTACGACAGGGACACTGAAGCTTTCTTT
-	TRBJ1-2	-	TRBV7-8	CASSSNYGYTF	TGTGCCAGCAGCTCAAACTATGGCTACACCTTC
TRBD2	TRBJ2-1	-	TRBV27	CASSSGTSGRAYYNEQFF	TGTGCCAGCAGTTCCGGGACTAGCGGGAGGGCCTACTACAATGAGCAGTTCTTC